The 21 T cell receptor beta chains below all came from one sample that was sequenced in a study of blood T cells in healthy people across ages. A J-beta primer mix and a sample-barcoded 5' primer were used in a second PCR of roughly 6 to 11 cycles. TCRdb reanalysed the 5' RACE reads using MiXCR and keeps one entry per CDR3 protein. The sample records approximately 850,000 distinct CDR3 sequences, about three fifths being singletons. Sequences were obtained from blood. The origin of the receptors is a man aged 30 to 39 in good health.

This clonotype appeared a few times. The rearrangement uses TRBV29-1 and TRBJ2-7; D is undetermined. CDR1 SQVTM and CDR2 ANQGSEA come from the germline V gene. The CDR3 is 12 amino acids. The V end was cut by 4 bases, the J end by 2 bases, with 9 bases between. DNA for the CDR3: TGCAGCGTTGTGCAGTTCACCTACGAGCAGTACTTC. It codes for CSVVQFTYEQYF.

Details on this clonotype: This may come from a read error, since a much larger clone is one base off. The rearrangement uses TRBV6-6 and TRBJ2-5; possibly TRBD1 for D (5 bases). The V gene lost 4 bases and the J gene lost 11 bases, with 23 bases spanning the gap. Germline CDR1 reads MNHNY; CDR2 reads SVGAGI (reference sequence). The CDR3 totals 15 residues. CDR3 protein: CASSCSLGVPNEQYF. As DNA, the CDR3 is TGTGCCAGCAGTTGCTCGTTAGGGGTCCCTAATGAGCAGTACTTC.

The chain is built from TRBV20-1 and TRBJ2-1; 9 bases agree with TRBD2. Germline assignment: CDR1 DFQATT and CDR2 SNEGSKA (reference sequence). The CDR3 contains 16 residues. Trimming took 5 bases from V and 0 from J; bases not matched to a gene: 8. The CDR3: CSARAGGQSSYNEQFF. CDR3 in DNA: TGCAGTGCTCGAGCGGGGGGCCAAAGCTCCTACAATGAGCAGTTCTTC.

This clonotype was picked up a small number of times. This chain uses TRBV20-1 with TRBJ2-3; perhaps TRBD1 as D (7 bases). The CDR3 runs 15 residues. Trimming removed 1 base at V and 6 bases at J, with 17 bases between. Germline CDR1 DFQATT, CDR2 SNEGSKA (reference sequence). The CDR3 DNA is TGCAGTGCTAGAGTCCAGGGGGGAGAGGCGGATACGCAGTATTTT. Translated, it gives CSARVQGGEADTQYF.

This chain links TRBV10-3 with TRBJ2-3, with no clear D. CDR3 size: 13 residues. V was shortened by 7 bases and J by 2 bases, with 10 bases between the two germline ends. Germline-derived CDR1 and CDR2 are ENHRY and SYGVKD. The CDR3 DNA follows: TGTGCCATCACCGGAGAGCCCACAGATACGCAGTATTTT. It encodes CAITGEPTDTQYF.

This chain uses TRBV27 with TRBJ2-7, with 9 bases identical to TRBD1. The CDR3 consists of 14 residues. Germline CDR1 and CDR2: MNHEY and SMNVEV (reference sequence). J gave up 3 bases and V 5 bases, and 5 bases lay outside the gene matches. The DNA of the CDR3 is TGTGCCAGCAGTAGAACAGGGGGCCTCTACGAGCAGTACTTC. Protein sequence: CASSRTGGLYEQYF.

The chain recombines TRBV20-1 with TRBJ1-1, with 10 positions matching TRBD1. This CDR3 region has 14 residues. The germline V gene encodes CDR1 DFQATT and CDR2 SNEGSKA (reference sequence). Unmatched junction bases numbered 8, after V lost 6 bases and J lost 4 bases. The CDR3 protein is CSAIKTGGITEAFF. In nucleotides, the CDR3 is TGCAGTGCCATAAAGACAGGGGGCATCACTGAAGCTTTCTTT.

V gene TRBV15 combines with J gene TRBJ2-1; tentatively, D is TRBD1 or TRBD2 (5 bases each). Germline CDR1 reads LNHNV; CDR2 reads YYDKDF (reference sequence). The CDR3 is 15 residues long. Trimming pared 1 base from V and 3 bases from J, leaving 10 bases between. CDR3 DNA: TGTGCCACCAGCAGAGGGGGACGTTTCTACAATGAGCAGTTCTTC. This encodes CATSRGGRFYNEQFF.

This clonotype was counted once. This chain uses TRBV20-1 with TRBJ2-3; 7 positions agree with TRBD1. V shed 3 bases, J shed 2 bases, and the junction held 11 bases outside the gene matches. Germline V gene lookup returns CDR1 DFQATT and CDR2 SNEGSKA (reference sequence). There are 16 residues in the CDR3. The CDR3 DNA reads TGCAGTGCTAGCCTCGCCCGGACAGGCTTCACAGATACGCAGTATTTT. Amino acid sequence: CSASLARTGFTDTQYF.

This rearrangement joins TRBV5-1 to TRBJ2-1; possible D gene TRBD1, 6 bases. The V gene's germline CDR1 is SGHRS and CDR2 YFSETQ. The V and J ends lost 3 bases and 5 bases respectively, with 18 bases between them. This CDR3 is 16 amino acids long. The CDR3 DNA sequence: TGCGCCAGCAGCTCAGGGCCGGGGCAGGGGAACAATGAGCAGTTCTTC. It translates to CASSSGPGQGNNEQFF.

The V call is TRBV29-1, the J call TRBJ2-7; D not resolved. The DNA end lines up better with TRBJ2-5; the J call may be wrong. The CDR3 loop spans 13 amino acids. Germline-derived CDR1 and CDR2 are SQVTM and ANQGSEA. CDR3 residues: CSVPRGYGETQYF. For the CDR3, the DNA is TGCAGCGTTCCACGAGGATACGGAGAGACCCAGTACTTC.

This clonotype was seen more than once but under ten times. The DNA of the CDR3 is TGTGCCAGCTCCCCTATCTGGGAGTCCACCTACGAGCAGTACTTC. Protein sequence: CASSPIWESTYEQYF. The genes are TRBV12-3 or TRBV12-4 and TRBJ2-7, with D tentatively TRBD2 (5 bases). The ends were cut back, 8 bases at V and 2 bases at J, with 19 bases in the middle. The CDR3 length is 15 residues.

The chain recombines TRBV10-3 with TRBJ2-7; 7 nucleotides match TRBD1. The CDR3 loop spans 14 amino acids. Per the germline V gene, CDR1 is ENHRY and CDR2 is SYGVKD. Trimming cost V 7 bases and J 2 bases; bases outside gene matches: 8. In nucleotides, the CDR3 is TGTGCCATCAAACCGGGACAGTCCCCCTACGAGCAGTACTTC. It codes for CAIKPGQSPYEQYF.

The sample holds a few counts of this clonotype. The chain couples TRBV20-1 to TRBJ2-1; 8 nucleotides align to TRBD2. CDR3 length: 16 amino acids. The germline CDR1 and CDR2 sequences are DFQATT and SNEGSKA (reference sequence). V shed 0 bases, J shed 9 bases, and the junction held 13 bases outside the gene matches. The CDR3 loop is CSARDPLSGNRVEQFF. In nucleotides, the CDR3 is TGCAGTGCTAGAGATCCCCTTAGCGGGAATAGGGTTGAGCAGTTCTTC.

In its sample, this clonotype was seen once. CDR3 residues: CASSFRREGQYF. CDR3 nucleotides: TGTGCCAGCAGCTTCCGGAGGGAAGGGCAGTACTTC. V is TRBV7-2 and J is TRBJ2-5; tentatively, D is TRBD2 (6 bases). V lost 3 bases to trimming and J lost 11 bases, with 13 bases between them. The CDR3 has 12 amino acids. The germline CDR1 and CDR2 sequences are SGHTA and FQGNSA.

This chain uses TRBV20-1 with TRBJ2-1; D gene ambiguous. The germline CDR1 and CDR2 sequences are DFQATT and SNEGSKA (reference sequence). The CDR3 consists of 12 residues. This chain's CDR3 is CSWIKEYNEQFF. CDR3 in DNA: TGCAGCTGGATAAAAGAGTACAATGAGCAGTTCTTC.

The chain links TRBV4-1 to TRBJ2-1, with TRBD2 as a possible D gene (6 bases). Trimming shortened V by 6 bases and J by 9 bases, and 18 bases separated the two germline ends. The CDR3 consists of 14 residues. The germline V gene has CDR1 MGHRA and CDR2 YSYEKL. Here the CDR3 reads CASSRGLRGSEQFF. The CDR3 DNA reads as TGCGCCAGCAGTCGGGGGTTGCGGGGAAGTGAGCAGTTCTTC.

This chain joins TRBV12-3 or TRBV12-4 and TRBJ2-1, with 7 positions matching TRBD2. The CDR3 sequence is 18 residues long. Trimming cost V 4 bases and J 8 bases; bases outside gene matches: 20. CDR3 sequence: CASSSTAWGSGVVDEQFF. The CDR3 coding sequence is TGTGCCAGCAGTTCAACCGCCTGGGGGAGCGGGGTTGTCGATGAGCAGTTCTTC.

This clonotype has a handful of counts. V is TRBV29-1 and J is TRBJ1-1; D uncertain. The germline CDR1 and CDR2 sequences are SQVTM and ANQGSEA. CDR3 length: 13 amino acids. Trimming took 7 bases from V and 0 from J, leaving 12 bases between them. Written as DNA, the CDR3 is TGCAGCGCCCAGGACGCCATGAACACTGAAGCTTTCTTT. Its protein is CSAQDAMNTEAFF.

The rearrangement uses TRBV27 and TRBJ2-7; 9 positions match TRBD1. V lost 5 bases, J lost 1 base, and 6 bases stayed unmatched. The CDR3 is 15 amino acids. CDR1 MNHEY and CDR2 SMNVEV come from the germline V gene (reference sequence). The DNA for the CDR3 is TGTGCCAGCAGTGAACAGGGGGCAAGGTCCTACGAGCAGTACTTC. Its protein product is CASSEQGARSYEQYF.

The CDR3 DNA follows: TGTGCCAGCAGCCAAGAGGGACGAGGCGGGTATTTT. It codes for CASSQEGRGGYF. The chain couples TRBV3-1 to TRBJ2-3; D might be TRBD1 or TRBD2, each matching 5 bases. V was cut by 0 bases and J by 14 bases, with 12 bases left in between. The CDR3 spans 12 residues. CDR1 is LGHDT and CDR2 is YNNKEL in the germline V gene (reference sequence).